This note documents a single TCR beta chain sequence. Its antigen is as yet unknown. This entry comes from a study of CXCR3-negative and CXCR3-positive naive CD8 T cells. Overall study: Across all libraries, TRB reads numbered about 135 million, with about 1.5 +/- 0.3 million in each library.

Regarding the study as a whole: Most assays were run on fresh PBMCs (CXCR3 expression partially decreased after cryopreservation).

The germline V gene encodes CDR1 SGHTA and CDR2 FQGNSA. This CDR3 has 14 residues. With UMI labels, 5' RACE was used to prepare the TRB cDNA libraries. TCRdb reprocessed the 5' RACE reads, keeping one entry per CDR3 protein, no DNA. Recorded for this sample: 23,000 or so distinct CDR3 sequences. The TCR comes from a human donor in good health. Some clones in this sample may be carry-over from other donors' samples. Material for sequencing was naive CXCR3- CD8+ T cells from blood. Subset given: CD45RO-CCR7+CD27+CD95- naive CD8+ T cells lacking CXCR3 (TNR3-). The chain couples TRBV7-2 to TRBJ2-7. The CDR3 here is CASSLDSSSYEQYF.